The 13 T cell receptor beta chains given below trace back to one sample, sequenced in a study of shared clonotypes between healthy human individuals. Libraries were prepared by immunoSEQ multiplex PCR; TCRdb keeps only in-frame clonotypes and omits some of them. The table shows 450,000 to 500,000 clones, with over 60% occurring only once. The sequenced sample was PBMCs. These receptors all come from a woman aged 40 to 50 in good health. Some clones in this sample may be carry-over from other donors' samples.

The chain carries TRBV29-1 and TRBJ2-7, with D tentatively TRBD2 (6 bases). The germline V and J ends were trimmed by 1 base and 2 bases, with 6 bases remaining between them. Germline CDR1 reads SQVTM; CDR2 reads ANQGSEA. CDR3 size: 12 residues. CDR3 in DNA: TGCAGCGTTGAAGGACTAGCCTACGAGCAGTACTTC. Its translation is CSVEGLAYEQYF.

The genes are TRBV5-1 and TRBJ1-6; D ambiguous. V lost 4 bases and J 7 bases, leaving 15 bases between the germline ends. Germline CDR1 is SGHRS and CDR2 is YFSETQ. This CDR3 is built from 15 residues. This CDR3 is CASSVERVRNSPLHF. In DNA form, the CDR3 reads TGCGCCAGCAGCGTCGAGAGAGTTAGAAATTCACCCCTCCACTTT.

The rearrangement links TRBV15 to TRBJ2-7; 10 bases are shared with TRBD2. This CDR3 comprises 18 residues. Trimming at V came to 0 bases and at J to 2 bases, leaving 10 bases not matched to a gene. CDR1 and CDR2 (germline): LNHNV, YYDKDF (reference sequence). The CDR3 region is CATSRDGGTSGMPYEQYF. In DNA, the CDR3 is TGTGCCACCAGCAGAGATGGGGGTACTAGCGGGATGCCCTACGAGCAGTACTTC.

This clone appeared once. V usage is TRBV5-1 and J usage is TRBJ2-7; D perhaps matches TRBD1 (6 bases). The CDR3 loop spans 13 amino acids. Trimming removed 3 bases at V and 2 bases at J, with 9 bases between. Germline loops: CDR1 SGHRS, CDR2 YFSETQ. The CDR3, as DNA: TGCGCCAGCAGCTCTGGACAGCCCTACGAGCAGTACTTC. This encodes CASSSGQPYEQYF.

This clone was seen many times. The J gene is TRBJ2-1, the V gene TRBV5-1, with 14 nucleotides matching TRBD2. V dropped 4 bases and J dropped 10; count of bases not matched to a gene: 7. The germline gives CDR1 SGHRS, CDR2 YFSETQ. The CDR3 extends over 15 amino acids. This CDR3 reads CASSEPGLAGVEQFF. CDR3 coding DNA: TGCGCCAGCAGCGAACCGGGACTAGCGGGAGTCGAGCAGTTCTTC.

This chain joins TRBV28 and TRBJ1-4; possible D gene TRBD1, 5 bases. The CDR3 loop spans 15 amino acids. Trimming took off 3 bases at V and 3 bases at J, with 11 bases between the two ends. Germline CDR1 is MDHEN and CDR2 is SYDVKM. The CDR3 here is CASSFLPGSNEKLFF. The CDR3 bases are TGTGCCAGCAGTTTCCTTCCAGGGTCTAATGAAAAACTGTTTTTT. Combining the CDR3 with reference TRBV28 and TRBJ1-4 gives the whole variable domain DVKVTQSSRYLVKRTGEKVFLECVQDMDHENMFWYRQDPGLGLRLIYFSYDVKMKEKGDIPEGYSVSREKKERFSLILESASTNQTSMYLCASSFLPGSNEKLFFGSGTQLSVL.

The rearrangement links TRBV28 to TRBJ2-4, with unresolved D. Germline CDR1 MDHEN, CDR2 SYDVKM. Trimming took 6 bases from V and 8 from J, leaving 14 bases between them. This CDR3 contains 13 residues. CDR3 in amino acids: CASRRAPVDIQYF. CDR3 DNA: TGTGCCAGCAGAAGGGCCCCGGTGGACATTCAGTACTTC.

The V call is TRBV6-5, the J call TRBJ2-4; 11 bases map to TRBD2. This CDR3 contains 15 residues. The V gene's germline CDR1 is MNHEY and CDR2 SVGAGI. V lost 0 bases, J lost 8 bases, and 3 bases stayed unmatched. The CDR3 protein is CASSYSRLAGYIQYF. The CDR3 DNA follows: TGTGCCAGCAGTTACTCGAGACTAGCGGGATACATTCAGTACTTC.

The gene calls are TRBV6-1 and TRBJ2-7; 7 positions match TRBD1. CDR1 and CDR2 (germline): MNHNS, SASEGT. This CDR3 comprises 12 residues. J lost 3 bases, V lost 6 bases, and 2 bases had no gene match. CDR3 DNA: TGTGCCAGCAGGGACAGGCGCTACGAGCAGTACTTC. This gives the protein CASRDRRYEQYF.

The genes are TRBV9 and TRBJ2-7, with 7 bases lining up with TRBD2. Germline CDR1 SGDLS, CDR2 YYNGEE. V dropped 4 bases and J dropped 3; count of bases not matched to a gene: 7. This CDR3 has 14 amino acids. The CDR3 region is CASSPTSAIYEQYF. CDR3 in DNA: TGTGCCAGCAGCCCAACTAGCGCCATCTACGAGCAGTACTTC.

The rearrangement joins TRBV6-1 to TRBJ2-5; D may match TRBD1 or TRBD2 (5 bases each). The J call is uncertain, as TRBJ2-7 better fits the DNA end. Germline V CDR1 and CDR2: MNHNS, SASEGT. The CDR3 totals 14 residues. The CDR3 nucleotides are TGTGCCAGCAACCAACAGGAAGGGAGCTACGAGCAGTACTTC. Translation gives CASNQQEGSYEQYF.

The chain employs TRBV18 and TRBJ2-1; 9 bases align to TRBD2. Germline V gene data show CDR1 as KGHSH and CDR2 as LQKENI. V gave up 3 bases and J gave up 6 bases; unmatched junction bases: 6. The CDR3 spans 15 residues. CDR3 amino acids: CASSPAGTSLNEQFF. CDR3 coding DNA: TGTGCCAGCTCACCCGCCGGGACTAGCCTCAATGAGCAGTTCTTC.

The chain carries TRBV11-2 and TRBJ1-4; a weak D match, TRBD1 (5 bases). CDR3 length: 12 amino acids. The germline CDR1 and CDR2 sequences are SGHAT and FQNNGV. Trimming took off 0 bases at V and 11 bases at J, with 7 bases between the two ends. DNA of the CDR3: TGTGCCAGCAGCTTAGACGCAGGGAAACTGTTTTTT. Its translation is CASSLDAGKLFF.